This T cell receptor beta chain was sequenced in a study of memory CD4+ T cells and cytomegalovirus serostatus. Study observations and caveats: A US-trained random forest predicted CMV serostatus with median AUC around 0.9. CD4+ memory repertoires contained about 40% of the roughly 150 reported CMV TCRbeta sequences.

Points on this clone: Its antigen is undetermined.

This CDR3 has 15 residues. Unmatched junction bases numbered 4, after V lost 1 base and J lost 5 bases. The V gene's germline CDR1 is SGHRS and CDR2 YFSETQ. The sort gate was single viable CD3+CD4+CD8-CD45RO+ cells for memory CD4+ T cells. CMV serostatus came from serum IgG against pp150, pp28, p38, p52. Under the authors' procedure: After removing out-of-frame reads, around 2 million distinct TCRbeta sequences remained. The repertoire was sequenced with immunoSEQ multiplex PCR; TCRdb's copy has only in-frame clones and lacks some. That table is the source of V, J and clone size, and D and trimming were worked out from the DNA. The repertoire holds about 82,000 clones, with approximately 80% as singletons.

The sample consisted of memory CD4+ T cells from blood. The sequence was obtained from an adult in good health and CMV-seronegative. V gene TRBV5-1 combines with J gene TRBJ2-1, with 9 bases matching TRBD2. This CDR3 reads CASSLSLAGNNEQFF. The CDR3 DNA is TGCGCCAGCAGCTTGTCGCTAGCGGGGAACAATGAGCAGTTCTTC.